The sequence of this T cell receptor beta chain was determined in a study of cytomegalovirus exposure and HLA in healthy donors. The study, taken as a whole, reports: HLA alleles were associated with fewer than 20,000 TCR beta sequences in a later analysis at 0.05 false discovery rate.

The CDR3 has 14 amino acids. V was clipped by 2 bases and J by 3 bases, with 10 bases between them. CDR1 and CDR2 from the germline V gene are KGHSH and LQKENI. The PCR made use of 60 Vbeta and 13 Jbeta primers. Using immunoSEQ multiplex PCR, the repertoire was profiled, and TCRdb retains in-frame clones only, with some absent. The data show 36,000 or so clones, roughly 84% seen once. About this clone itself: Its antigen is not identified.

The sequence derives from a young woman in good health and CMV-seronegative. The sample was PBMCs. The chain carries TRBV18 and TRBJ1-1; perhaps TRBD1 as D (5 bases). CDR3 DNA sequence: TGTGCCAGCTCACCAAGGGACTGGGACACTGAAGCTTTCTTT. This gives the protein CASSPRDWDTEAFF. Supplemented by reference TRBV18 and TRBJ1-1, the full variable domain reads NAGVMQNPRHLVRRRGQEARLRCSPMKGHSHVYWYRQLPEEGLKFMVYLQKENIIDESGMPKERFSAEFPKEGPSILRIQQVVRGDSAAYFCASSPRDWDTEAFFGQGTRLTVV.